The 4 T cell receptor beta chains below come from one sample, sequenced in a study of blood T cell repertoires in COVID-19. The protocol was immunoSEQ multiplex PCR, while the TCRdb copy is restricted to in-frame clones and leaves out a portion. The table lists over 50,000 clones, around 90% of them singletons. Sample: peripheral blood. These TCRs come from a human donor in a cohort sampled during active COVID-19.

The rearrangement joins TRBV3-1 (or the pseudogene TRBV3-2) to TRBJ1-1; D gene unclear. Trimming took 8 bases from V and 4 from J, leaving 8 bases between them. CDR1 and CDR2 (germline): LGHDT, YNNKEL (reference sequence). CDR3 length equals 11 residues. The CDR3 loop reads CASLRGTEAFF. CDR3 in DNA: TGTGCCAGCCTTAGAGGCACTGAAGCTTTCTTT.

The CDR3 loop reads CASSIMGAGVNEQYF. For the CDR3, the DNA is TGTGCCAGTAGTATCATGGGAGCTGGGGTGAACGAGCAGTACTTC. J is TRBJ2-7 and V is TRBV19; a possible D gene is TRBD2 (5 bases). CDR1 is LNHDA, CDR2 SQIVND, per germline (reference sequence). The V end lost 3 bases, the J end lost 5 bases, and 17 bases lay between the germline ends. This CDR3 region has 15 residues.

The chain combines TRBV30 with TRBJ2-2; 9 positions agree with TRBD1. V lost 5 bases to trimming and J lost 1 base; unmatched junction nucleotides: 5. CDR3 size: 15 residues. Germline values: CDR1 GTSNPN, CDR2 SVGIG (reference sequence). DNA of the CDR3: TGTGCCTGGGGACCGGGACAGGGGAACACCGGGGAGCTGTTTTTT. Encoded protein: CAWGPGQGNTGELFF.

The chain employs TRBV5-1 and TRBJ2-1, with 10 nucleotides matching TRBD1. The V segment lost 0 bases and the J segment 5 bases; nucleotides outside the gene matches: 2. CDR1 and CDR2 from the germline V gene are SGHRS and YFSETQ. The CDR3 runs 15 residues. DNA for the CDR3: TGCGCCAGCAGCTTGGTGGGACAGGGGCACAATGAGCAGTTCTTC. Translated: CASSLVGQGHNEQFF.